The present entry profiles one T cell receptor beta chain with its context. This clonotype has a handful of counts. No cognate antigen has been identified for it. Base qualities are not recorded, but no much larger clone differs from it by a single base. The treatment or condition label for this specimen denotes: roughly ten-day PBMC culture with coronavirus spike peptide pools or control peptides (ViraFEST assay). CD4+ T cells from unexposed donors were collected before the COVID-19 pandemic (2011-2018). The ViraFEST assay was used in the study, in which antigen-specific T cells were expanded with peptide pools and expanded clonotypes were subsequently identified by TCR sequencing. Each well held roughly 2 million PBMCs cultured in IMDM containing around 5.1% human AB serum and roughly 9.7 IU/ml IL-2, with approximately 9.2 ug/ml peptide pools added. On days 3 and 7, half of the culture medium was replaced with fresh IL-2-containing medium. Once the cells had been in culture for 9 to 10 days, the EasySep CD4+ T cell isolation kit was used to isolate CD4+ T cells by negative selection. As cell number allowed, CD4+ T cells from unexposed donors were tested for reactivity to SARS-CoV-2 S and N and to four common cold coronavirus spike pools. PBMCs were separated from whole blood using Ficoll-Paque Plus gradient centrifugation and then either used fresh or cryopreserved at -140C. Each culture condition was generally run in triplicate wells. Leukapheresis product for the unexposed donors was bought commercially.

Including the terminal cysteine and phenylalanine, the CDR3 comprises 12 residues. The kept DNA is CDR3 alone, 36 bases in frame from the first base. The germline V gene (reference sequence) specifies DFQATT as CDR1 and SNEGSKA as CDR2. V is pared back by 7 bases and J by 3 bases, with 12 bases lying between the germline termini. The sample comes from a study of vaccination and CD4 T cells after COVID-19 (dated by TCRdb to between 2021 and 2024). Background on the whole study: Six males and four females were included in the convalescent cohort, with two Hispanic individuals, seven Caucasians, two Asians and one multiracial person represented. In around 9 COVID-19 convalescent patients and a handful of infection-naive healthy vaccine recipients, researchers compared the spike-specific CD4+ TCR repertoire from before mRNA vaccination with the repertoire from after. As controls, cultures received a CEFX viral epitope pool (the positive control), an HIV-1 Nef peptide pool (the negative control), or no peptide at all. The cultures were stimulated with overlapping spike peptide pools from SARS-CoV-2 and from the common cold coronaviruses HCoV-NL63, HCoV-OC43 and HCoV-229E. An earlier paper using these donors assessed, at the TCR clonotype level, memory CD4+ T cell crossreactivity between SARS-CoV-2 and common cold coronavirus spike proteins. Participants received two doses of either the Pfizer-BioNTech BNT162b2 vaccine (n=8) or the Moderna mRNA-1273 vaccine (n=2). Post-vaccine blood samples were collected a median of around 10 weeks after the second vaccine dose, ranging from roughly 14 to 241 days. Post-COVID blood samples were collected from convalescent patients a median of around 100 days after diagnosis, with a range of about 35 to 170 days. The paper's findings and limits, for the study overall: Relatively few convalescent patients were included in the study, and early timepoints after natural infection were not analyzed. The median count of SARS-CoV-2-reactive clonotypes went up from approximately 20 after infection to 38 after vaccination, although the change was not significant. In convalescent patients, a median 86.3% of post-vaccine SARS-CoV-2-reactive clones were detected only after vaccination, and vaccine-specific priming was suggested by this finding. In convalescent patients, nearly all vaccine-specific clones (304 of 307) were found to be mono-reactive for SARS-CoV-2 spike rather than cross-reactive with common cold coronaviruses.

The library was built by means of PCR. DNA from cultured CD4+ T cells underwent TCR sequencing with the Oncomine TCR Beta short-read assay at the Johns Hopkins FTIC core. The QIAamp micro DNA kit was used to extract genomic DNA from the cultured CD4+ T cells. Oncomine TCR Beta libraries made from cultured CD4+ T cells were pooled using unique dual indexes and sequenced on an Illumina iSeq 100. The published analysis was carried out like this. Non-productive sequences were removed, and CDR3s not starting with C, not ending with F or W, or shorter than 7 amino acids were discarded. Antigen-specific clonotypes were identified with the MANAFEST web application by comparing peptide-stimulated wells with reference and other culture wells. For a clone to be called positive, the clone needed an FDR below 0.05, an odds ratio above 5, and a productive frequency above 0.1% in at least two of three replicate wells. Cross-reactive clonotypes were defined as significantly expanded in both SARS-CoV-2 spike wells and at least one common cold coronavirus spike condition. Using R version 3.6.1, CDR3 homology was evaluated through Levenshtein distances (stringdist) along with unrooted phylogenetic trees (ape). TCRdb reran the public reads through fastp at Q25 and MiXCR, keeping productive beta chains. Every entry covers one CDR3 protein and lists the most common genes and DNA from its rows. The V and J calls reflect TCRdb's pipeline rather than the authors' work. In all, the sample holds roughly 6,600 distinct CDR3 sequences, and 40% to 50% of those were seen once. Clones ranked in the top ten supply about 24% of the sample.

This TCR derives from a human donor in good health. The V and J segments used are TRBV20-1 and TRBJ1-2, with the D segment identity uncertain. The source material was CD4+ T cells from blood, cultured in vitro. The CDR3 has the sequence CSEGRIDYGYTF. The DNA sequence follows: TGCAGTGAGGGCAGAATCGACTATGGCTACACCTTC.